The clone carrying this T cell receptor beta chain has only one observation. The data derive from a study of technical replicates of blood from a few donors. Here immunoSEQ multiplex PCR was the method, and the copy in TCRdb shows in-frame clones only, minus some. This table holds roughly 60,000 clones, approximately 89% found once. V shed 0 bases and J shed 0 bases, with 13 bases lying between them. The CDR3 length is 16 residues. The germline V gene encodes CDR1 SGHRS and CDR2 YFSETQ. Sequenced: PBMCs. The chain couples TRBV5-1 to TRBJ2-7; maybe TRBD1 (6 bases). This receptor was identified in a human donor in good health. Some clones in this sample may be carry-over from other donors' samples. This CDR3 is CASSLEAGANSYEQYF. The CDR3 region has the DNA TGCGCCAGCAGCTTGGAGGCAGGGGCGAACTCCTACGAGCAGTACTTC.